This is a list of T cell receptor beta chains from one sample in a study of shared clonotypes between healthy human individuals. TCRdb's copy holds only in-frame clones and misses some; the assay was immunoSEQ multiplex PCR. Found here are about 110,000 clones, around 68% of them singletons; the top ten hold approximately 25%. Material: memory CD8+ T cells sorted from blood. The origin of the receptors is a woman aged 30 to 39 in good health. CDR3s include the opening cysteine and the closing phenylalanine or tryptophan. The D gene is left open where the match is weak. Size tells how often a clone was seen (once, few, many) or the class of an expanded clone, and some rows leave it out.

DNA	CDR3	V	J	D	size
TGTGCCAGCAGCAGCTGGACAGGGAACGAGCAGTACTTC	CASSSWTGNEQYF	TRBV5-4	TRBJ2-7	TRBD1	-
TGTGCCAGCAGTACATCGGACGGGGGTAATGAAAAACTGTTTTTT	CASSTSDGGNEKLFF	TRBV25-1	TRBJ1-4	-	-
TGTGCCAGCAGTCCGAGGACTAGCGGGAGTTATGAGCAGTTCTTC	CASSPRTSGSYEQFF	TRBV6-1	TRBJ2-1	TRBD2	-
TGTGCCAGCAGCTTAGTTCGAGCGGGAGAAGGTAATGAGCAGTTCTTC	CASSLVRAGEGNEQFF	TRBV7-9	TRBJ2-1	TRBD2	-
TGTGCCAGTAGTATGTGGGGGGACTATGGCTACACCTTC	CASSMWGDYGYTF	TRBV19	TRBJ1-2	-	-
TGTGCCAGTAGTATTTTAGGACTAGCGGGAAACACCGGGGAGCTGTTTTTT	CASSILGLAGNTGELFF	TRBV19	TRBJ2-2	TRBD2	-
TGTGCCAGCAGCCTAGATGGGACAGGGGGCTCGAAACTGTTTTTT	CASSLDGTGGSKLFF	TRBV6-4	TRBJ1-4	TRBD1	few
TGTGCCAGCAGTTTCCCATTTCGCGGGAGGGCCTACGCCTTTAACAATGAGCAGTTCTTC	CASSFPFRGRAYAFNNEQFF	TRBV28	TRBJ2-1	TRBD2	-
TGTGCCAGTATCCCTCCGAGCGGGAGGGCCGCGCTGTACGAGCAGTACTTC	CASIPPSGRAALYEQYF	TRBV19	TRBJ2-7	TRBD2	-
TGTGCCAGCAGTGCGCCGGAGGATAGCAATCAGCCCCAGCATTTT	CASSAPEDSNQPQHF	TRBV25-1	TRBJ1-5	-	-
TGTGCCAGCAGCTTAGGCGGGAGCTCAGATACGCAGTATTTT	CASSLGGSSDTQYF	TRBV7-9	TRBJ2-3	TRBD2	once
TGTGCCAGCAGTGAAGGGGGCAGGGGAGACACAGATACGCAGTATTTT	CASSEGGRGDTDTQYF	TRBV25-1	TRBJ2-3	-	many
TGTGCCAGCAGCCACCCCGTCCCGGGACAGGGGGGGCCCTACGAGCAGTACTTC	CASSHPVPGQGGPYEQYF	TRBV14	TRBJ2-7	TRBD1	-
TGTGCCAGCAGTTTACCCAGGGGTCGAAGGTGGGAGCAGTACTTC	CASSLPRGRRWEQYF	TRBV28	TRBJ2-5	-	-
TGTGCCAGCAGCCCATTAGCGGGAGGGCTTGGCGGGGAGCTGTTTTTT	CASSPLAGGLGGELFF	TRBV5-4	TRBJ2-2	TRBD2	-
TGTGCCAGCAGTTTGCACAGGGGGGGGTACTATGGCTACACCTTC	CASSLHRGGYYGYTF	TRBV27	TRBJ1-2	TRBD1	-
TGTGCCAGCAGTTTAACTTTATTAGCGGGAACAAATGAGCAGTTCTTC	CASSLTLLAGTNEQFF	TRBV28	TRBJ2-1	TRBD2	-
TGTGCCAGCAGTGAATCCGAGGGTGTTGCCTACGAGCAGTACTTC	CASSESEGVAYEQYF	TRBV25-1	TRBJ2-7	-	-
TGTGCCAGCAGCGACGAACCCCTAAGGGCTTTCTTT	CASSDEPLRAFF	TRBV2	TRBJ1-1	-	-
TGTGCCAGCGGCGGGAGGGCCAGTGGCACAGATACGCAGTATTTT	CASGGRASGTDTQYF	TRBV28	TRBJ2-3	TRBD2	-
TGTGCCACCAGCAGAGGGGTGGGCGAGCAGTACTTC	CATSRGVGEQYF	TRBV15	TRBJ2-7	-	few
TGTGCCAGCAGTCAGCTAGCGGGCCAAAACACCGGGGAGCTGTTTTTT	CASSQLAGQNTGELFF	TRBV6-6	TRBJ2-2	TRBD2	-